The entry below describes one TCR beta chain. Its antigen is unknown. It has no much larger one-base neighbor in the sample; base qualities were not kept. The immunoSEQ Assay, a bias-controlled multiplex PCR, was used to amplify TCRbeta CDR3 regions from genomic DNA. The source study handled its data this way. The number of nucleated cells in each sample was estimated by amplification of reference gene primers within the assay. To quantify the absolute abundance of each unique TCRbeta CDR3 rearrangement, sequence reads were collapsed and filtered. Productive Simpson clonality was computed per sample as the square root of Simpson's diversity index over productive rearrangements. As stored in TCRdb, this immuneACCESS dataset retains in-frame rearrangements with V and J assigned. A fraction of the clones does not appear; measured against another copy, unresolved V genes explain less than half of the discrepancy, and the remainder lacks a known reason. V and J calls and clone size come straight from that table; D and trimming were deduced from the DNA. Present in this sample are roughly 71,000 clones, approximately 86% of which were seen just once. Approximately 30% of the sample lies in the top ten.

The source of the sample is a study of blood T cell repertoires in COVID-19 (dated by TCRdb to 2020 to 2021). About the investigation overall: Samples covering the acute and convalescent phases of COVID-19 were provided by collaborators in the United States, Italy and Spain. The material from the prospective study consisted of cDNA or gDNA derived from T cells, B-cell-depleted T cells, or PBMCs. Subjects who had been exposed to COVID-19, were actively infected with it, or had recovered from it provided the deeply sampled blood TCRbeta repertoires that made up the dataset. A freely available public database, intended as a resource for researchers studying the immune response to SARS-CoV-2, is where the repertoires were released. Samples were obtained from the ongoing ImmuneRACE study (first 160 participants) and from some 1,300 subjects provided by 6 global collaborators. Nearly every sample came with metadata listing a de-identified subject ID, COVID-19 status, age in years and sex. HLA class I and class II types, where available, came from metadata supplied by the sample provider rather than from assay-based typing. Results the study describes overall, beyond this receptor: The amount of clinical and demographic metadata varied by source and participant and was provided uncurated.

From its cysteine to its phenylalanine, the CDR3 spans 16 amino acids. Only the CDR3 DNA is retained, 48 bases long and in frame from the first base. The germline V gene provides CDR1 SGHVS and CDR2 FNYEAQ. The V and J ends are trimmed by 5 bases and 7 bases, leaving 21 bases between them. Collaborating institutions collected whole blood in K2EDTA tubes following their own protocols. For TCRbeta analysis, collaborators shipped samples as frozen whole blood, isolated PBMCs, or DNA extracted from either of those sample types. The sample consisted of peripheral blood. The source of this sequence is a man aged 50 to 60 with acute or convalescent COVID-19. The chain is assembled from TRBV7-6 and TRBJ2-1; TRBD2 is a weak D gene call, 7 bases matching. The CDR3 protein is CASSPRSGGAINEQFF. The base sequence is TGTGCCAGCAGCCCCCGTAGTGGGGGGGCGATAAATGAGCAGTTCTTC. Here the CDR3 is joined to the reference TRBV7-6 and TRBJ2-1 genes, and the full variable domain is: GAGVSQSPRYKVTKRGQDVALRCDPISGHVSLYWYRQALGQGPEFLTYFNYEAQQDKSGLPNDRFSAERPEGSISTLTIQRTEQRDSAMYRCASSPRSGGAINEQFFGPGTRLTVL.